Listed here are 17 T cell receptor beta chains from one sample, sequenced in a study of technical replicates of blood from a handful of donors. Assay: immunoSEQ multiplex PCR; the TCRdb copy retains only in-frame clones and omits some. The sample shows approximately 77,000 clones, roughly 94% of them seen only once. Specimen: T cells isolated from PBMCs. All receptors come from a human donor in good health.

CDR3 amino acids: CASSLLLASTDTQYF. As DNA, the CDR3 is TGTGCCAGCAGCTTGTTGCTAGCTAGCACAGATACGCAGTATTTT. This chain connects TRBV11-2 to TRBJ2-3; weak D call: TRBD2 (5 bases). CDR1 and CDR2 (germline): SGHAT, FQNNGV. V lost 3 bases and J 0 bases, leaving 10 bases between the germline ends. The CDR3 consists of 15 residues. The full variable domain, its missing parts supplied by reference TRBV11-2 and TRBJ2-3, is EAGVAQSPRYKIIEKRQSVAFWCNPISGHATLYWYQQILGQGPKLLIQFQNNGVVDDSQLPKDRFSAERLKGVDSTLKIQPAKLEDSAVYLCASSLLLASTDTQYFGPGTRLTVL.

This clone was observed a handful of times. The chain uses TRBV2 and TRBJ2-5; 8 bases agree with TRBD1. CDR1 and CDR2 from the germline V gene are SNHLY and FYNNEI. V was pared by 6 bases and J by 5 bases, with 5 bases of the junction left unmatched. The CDR3 contains 13 residues. CDR3 DNA sequence: TGTGCCAGCAGAAGGACAGGGAGGGAGACCCAGTACTTC. This codes for CASRRTGRETQYF.

This clone has only a few counts. The V and J genes are TRBV20-1 and TRBJ1-4; D not certain. The CDR3 loop spans 9 amino acids. Germline values: CDR1 DFQATT, CDR2 SNEGSKA (reference sequence). In DNA form, the CDR3 reads TGCAGCCCCAGGGAAAAACTGTTTTTT. Protein sequence: CSPREKLFF.

This rearrangement joins TRBV4-1 to TRBJ2-2, with a possible D match to TRBD1 (5 bases). V lost 4 bases to trimming and J lost 8 bases, with 17 bases between them. Per the germline V gene, CDR1 is MGHRA and CDR2 is YSYEKL. The CDR3 runs to 15 residues. The CDR3 DNA follows: TGCGCCAGCAGCCCAAGACAGAAGGGCACTGGGGAGCTGTTTTTT. This encodes CASSPRQKGTGELFF.

This chain uses TRBV29-1 with TRBJ1-1; 7 bases match TRBD1. This CDR3 has 12 residues. Per germline, CDR1 SQVTM and CDR2 ANQGSEA. The ends lost 6 bases at V and 4 bases at J; junction bases unmatched: 5. The CDR3 bases are TGCAGCGTCGTGGACAGGATCACTGAAGCTTTCTTT. Translated, it gives CSVVDRITEAFF.

In this sample, this clone turned up once. The CDR3 here is CASSLYWTGGTDTQYF. Here the CDR3 DNA reads TGTGCCAGCAGTTTATATTGGACAGGGGGCACAGATACGCAGTATTTT. V gene TRBV27 combines with J gene TRBJ2-3; 9 nucleotides agree with TRBD1. The CDR3 runs to 16 residues. CDR1 is MNHEY and CDR2 is SMNVEV in the germline V gene (reference sequence). Trimming removed 1 base from V and 1 base from J; junction bases left unmatched: 3.

The V gene is TRBV11-3, the J gene TRBJ2-1; 9 positions match TRBD2. The germline V gene has CDR1 SGHNT and CDR2 YENEEA. The V segment lost 6 bases and the J segment 9 bases; nucleotides outside the gene matches: 15. The CDR3 is made up of 16 amino acids. CDR3 nucleotides: TGTGCCAGCAGTTCCCACGGGGGCGGGAGGGCCGTTGAGCAGTTCTTC. Protein product: CASSSHGGGRAVEQFF.

The V and J genes are TRBV28 and TRBJ1-2; TRBD1 matches 7 bases. Germline V CDR1 and CDR2: MDHEN, SYDVKM. V lost 3 bases, J lost 5 bases, and 9 bases stayed unmatched. This CDR3 contains 15 residues. The CDR3 DNA follows: TGTGCCAGCAGTTTTGGAGGGGGCTACCTATATGGCTACACCTTC. Translation gives CASSFGGGYLYGYTF.

The gene calls are TRBV9 and TRBJ1-1, with 9 bases that match TRBD1. CDR3 length: 17 amino acids. Germline CDR1 reads SGDLS; CDR2 reads YYNGEE. J lost 1 base, V lost 5 bases, and 12 bases had no gene match. The chain's CDR3 is CASSEITGGEGNTEAFF. DNA of the CDR3: TGTGCCAGCAGTGAAATAACAGGGGGCGAGGGGAACACTGAAGCTTTCTTT.

This clone has more than one count but fewer than ten. The CDR3 protein is CASSETGLSAEAFF. CDR3 in DNA: TGTGCCAGCAGTGAAACAGGGCTAAGCGCTGAAGCTTTCTTT. The chain has TRBV2 and TRBJ1-1; maybe TRBD1 (6 bases). Germline-derived CDR1 and CDR2 are SNHLY and FYNNEI. This CDR3 spans 14 amino acids. Trimming removed 2 bases at V and 6 bases at J, with 13 bases between.

V is TRBV6-5 and J is TRBJ2-7; 7 bases agree with TRBD2. Germline CDR1 reads MNHEY; CDR2 reads SVGAGI. The V segment lost 0 bases and the J segment 2 bases; nucleotides outside the gene matches: 4. The length of the CDR3 is 15 residues. The CDR3 spells CASSYSKGLPYEQYF. The CDR3 DNA follows: TGTGCCAGCAGTTACTCGAAGGGACTACCCTACGAGCAGTACTTC.

This chain joins TRBV19 and TRBJ2-7; TRBD1 matches 10 bases. The CDR3 length is 15 residues. Germline V gene lookup returns CDR1 LNHDA and CDR2 SQIVND (reference sequence). V was pared by 6 bases and J by 6 bases, with 11 bases of the junction left unmatched. In nucleotides, the CDR3 is TGTGCCAGTAGCCAGAAAGGGACAGGGGTCCTCGAGCAGTACTTC. Protein: CASSQKGTGVLEQYF.

This chain uses TRBV11-3 with TRBJ2-1; the match to TRBD2 covers 12 bases. After removal of 6 bases from V and 1 base from J, the junction contained 10 bases not matched to a gene. The CDR3 covers 18 residues. Germline V gives CDR1 SGHNT, CDR2 YENEEA. CDR3 nucleotide sequence: TGTGCCAGCAGTCGCCAGCTAGCGGGAGGGCGGTCCTACAATGAGCAGTTCTTC. This gives the protein CASSRQLAGGRSYNEQFF. Full variable domain (rest looked up from reference TRBV11-3 and TRBJ2-1): EAGVVQSPRYKIIEKKQPVAFWCNPISGHNTLYWYLQNLGQGPELLIRYENEEAVDDSQLPKDRFSAERLKGVDSTLKIQPAELGDSAVYLCASSRQLAGGRSYNEQFFGPGTRLTVL.

The chain carries TRBV4-1 and TRBJ2-1, with TRBD1 identical over 10 bases. Germline CDR1 is MGHRA and CDR2 is YSYEKL. Trimming at V came to 4 bases and at J to 9 bases, leaving 9 bases not matched to a gene. CDR3 length: 15 amino acids. CDR3 coding DNA: TGCGCCAGCAGCCCTCCGGGACAGGGGACGGGTGAGCAGTTCTTC. Its translation: CASSPPGQGTGEQFF.

The chain has TRBV19 and TRBJ2-7; D may be TRBD1 (5 bases). Germline V CDR1 and CDR2: LNHDA, SQIVND (reference sequence). This CDR3 comprises 14 residues. V was shortened by 5 bases and J by 0 bases, with 11 bases between the two germline ends. CDR3 in DNA: TGTGCCAGTAGTCCCACAGACAGCTCCTACGAGCAGTACTTC. This sequence encodes CASSPTDSSYEQYF.

The rearrangement links TRBV5-1 to TRBJ1-4; possibly TRBD1 for D (5 bases). The V end was cut by 2 bases, the J end by 3 bases, with 8 bases between. This CDR3 region has 14 residues. Germline CDR1 and CDR2: SGHRS and YFSETQ. The CDR3 is CASSFTGSNEKLFF. CDR3 coding DNA: TGCGCCAGCAGCTTTACAGGCTCTAATGAAAAACTGTTTTTT.

The rearrangement joins TRBV7-3 to TRBJ2-3; D not certain. V shed 2 bases and J shed 3 bases, with 9 bases lying between them. The CDR3 is 14 residues long. Germline loops: CDR1 SGHTA, CDR2 FQGTGA. The CDR3 is CASSLAATTDTQYF. CDR3 DNA sequence: TGTGCCAGCAGCTTAGCGGCTACTACAGATACGCAGTATTTT.